The 20 T cell receptor beta chains reported below all come from one sample, sequenced in a study of T cell changes during pregnancy in multiple sclerosis. Sequencing was performed with immunoSEQ multiplex PCR; in TCRdb, only in-frame clones are kept and a portion is missing. The sample shows roughly 100,000 clones, under 95% of them seen only once. This specimen was peripheral blood, taken after pregnancy. The receptors stem from a female donor with multiple sclerosis, enrolled in a pregnancy study.

The chain couples TRBV9 to TRBJ1-1; the D gene is possibly TRBD1 (6 bases). The CDR3 runs to 13 residues. V lost 4 bases, J lost 6 bases, and 13 bases lay in between. The V gene's germline CDR1 is SGDLS and CDR2 YYNGEE. The CDR3 DNA reads as TGTGCCAGCAGCTTACTCACAGGGTCTGAAGCTTTCTTT. Translating gives CASSLLTGSEAFF.

A single count supports this clone. The V gene is TRBV5-4, the J gene TRBJ2-3; 8 nucleotides match TRBD1. Looked up from germline, CDR1 is SGHNT and CDR2 is YYREEE (reference sequence). The J segment lost 1 base and the V segment lost 4 bases, leaving 8 bases of the junction unmatched. The CDR3 has 16 amino acids. The CDR3 DNA is TGTGCCAGCAGCGATACCGGGACAGGACGCACAGATACGCAGTATTTT. Amino acid sequence: CASSDTGTGRTDTQYF.

The rearrangement joins TRBV7-6 to TRBJ2-2; TRBD1 aligns across 7 bases. The V and J ends lost 4 bases and 2 bases, in that order; junction bases with no gene match: 7. Germline values: CDR1 SGHVS, CDR2 FNYEAQ. This CDR3 contains 16 residues. The DNA for the CDR3 is TGTGCCAGCAGCTCCCTCGACAGGGTTAACACCGGGGAGCTGTTTTTT. Residues: CASSSLDRVNTGELFF.

The V call is TRBV27, the J call TRBJ2-7; 10 positions agree with TRBD1. Germline CDR1 MNHEY, CDR2 SMNVEV (reference sequence). The CDR3 contains 14 residues. J lost 5 bases, V lost 2 bases, and 3 bases had no gene match. Here the CDR3 reads CASSLRDRGHEQYF. CDR3 DNA sequence: TGTGCCAGCAGTTTAAGGGACAGGGGCCACGAGCAGTACTTC.

The chain links TRBV9 to TRBJ2-7; TRBD2 matches 7 bases. This CDR3 region has 14 residues. Germline lookup yields CDR1 SGDLS and CDR2 YYNGEE. V shed 4 bases, J shed 7 bases, and the junction held 11 bases outside the gene matches. CDR3 residues: CASSRGAGEKEQYF. CDR3 sequence (DNA): TGTGCCAGCAGCCGCGGGGCGGGGGAAAAGGAGCAGTACTTC.

V is TRBV19 and J is TRBJ1-1; possible D gene TRBD1, 6 bases. This CDR3 region has 17 residues. V was shortened by 4 bases and J by 3 bases, with 21 bases between the two germline ends. Germline lookup yields CDR1 LNHDA and CDR2 SQIVND (reference sequence). CDR3 DNA sequence: TGTGCCAGTAGTACCCCAGTGAGACAGGCAGTCTACACTGAAGCTTTCTTT. Translated: CASSTPVRQAVYTEAFF.

This clone was seen only once. V is TRBV6-5 and J is TRBJ1-1, with 10 bases identical to TRBD1. V was pared by 6 bases and J by 4 bases, with 5 bases of the junction left unmatched. CDR3 length equals 14 residues. Germline values: CDR1 MNHEY, CDR2 SVGAGI. CDR3 in amino acids: CASRSTGGRTEAFF. CDR3 nucleotides: TGTGCCAGCAGATCGACAGGGGGCCGCACTGAAGCTTTCTTT.

This clone was seen only once. The chain joins TRBV2 to TRBJ2-7; the D gene is possibly TRBD1 (6 bases). The CDR3 runs 12 residues. The germline CDR1 and CDR2 sequences are SNHLY and FYNNEI. V was cut by 5 bases and J by 4 bases, with 9 bases left in between. CDR3 in DNA: TGTGCCAGCAGTACGACAGGTTACGAGCAGTACTTC. Protein sequence: CASSTTGYEQYF.

The chain carries TRBV6-6 and TRBJ2-4; D perhaps matches TRBD2 (5 bases). This CDR3 spans 12 amino acids. The ends were cut back, 7 bases at V and 5 bases at J, with 9 bases in the middle. Germline V gene lookup returns CDR1 MNHNY and CDR2 SVGAGI (reference sequence). The chain's CDR3 is CASKAGENIQYF. The CDR3 nucleotides are TGTGCCAGCAAGGCCGGGGAAAACATTCAGTACTTC.

This clone was observed once. The chain joins TRBV6-1 to TRBJ2-5; D perhaps matches TRBD1 (6 bases). Trimming pared 1 base from V and 5 bases from J, leaving 17 bases between. The CDR3 has 16 amino acids. The germline V gene has CDR1 MNHNS and CDR2 SASEGT. The CDR3 region has the DNA TGTGCCAGCAGTGAAGGGGCAACAGGGTTAAGGGAGACCCAGTACTTC. This gives the protein CASSEGATGLRETQYF.

The gene calls are TRBV30 and TRBJ1-1; 9 nucleotides line up with TRBD1. CDR1 is GTSNPN and CDR2 is SVGIG in the germline V gene (reference sequence). The trim removed 3 bases at V and 7 bases at J, leaving 9 bases unmatched. CDR3 length: 14 residues. The CDR3, as DNA: TGTGCCTGGAGGGACCAGGGACAGGGATTTGAAGCTTTCTTT. It yields the protein CAWRDQGQGFEAFF.

The rearrangement joins TRBV5-1 to TRBJ2-7, with TRBD1 matching 10 bases. CDR3 length: 16 amino acids. Germline V lookup: CDR1 SGHRS, CDR2 YFSETQ. J gave up 3 bases and V 4 bases, and 10 bases lay outside the gene matches. The CDR3 DNA reads TGCGCCAGCAGCCCTACCCCCCGGGACAGGGGCTACGAGCAGTACTTC. It encodes CASSPTPRDRGYEQYF.

This clone showed up just once. The chain uses TRBV27 and TRBJ2-2; D is unclear. The CDR3 is made up of 13 amino acids. Germline V gene sequence: CDR1 MNHEY, CDR2 SMNVEV (reference sequence). V was trimmed by 6 bases and J by 8 bases, leaving 13 bases between them. CDR3 in amino acids: CASSTVSAGELFF. In DNA form, the CDR3 reads TGTGCCAGCAGCACAGTCTCGGCGGGGGAGCTGTTTTTT.

The V gene is TRBV5-1, the J gene TRBJ1-1; 8 nucleotides match TRBD1. Losses at the gene ends were 5 bases for V and 1 base for J; bases not matched to a gene: 4. The CDR3 covers 14 residues. Germline V gives CDR1 SGHRS, CDR2 YFSETQ. The CDR3 DNA sequence: TGCGCCAGCAGGATACAGGGGGAGAACACTGAAGCTTTCTTT. Translation gives CASRIQGENTEAFF.

This chain connects TRBV4-2 to TRBJ2-1; 7 nucleotides align to TRBD2. Germline V gene data show CDR1 as LGHNA and CDR2 as YNFKEQ. With 0 bases clipped from V and 0 bases from J, the junction kept 5 bases outside the gene matches. The CDR3 is made up of 17 amino acids. The CDR3 region is CASSQDRAGDSYNEQFF. In DNA, the CDR3 is TGTGCCAGCAGCCAAGACCGGGCGGGAGACTCCTACAATGAGCAGTTCTTC.

The chain combines TRBV7-8 with TRBJ2-1; perhaps TRBD2 as D (6 bases). Germline V lookup: CDR1 SGHVS, CDR2 FQNEAQ. This CDR3 has 17 residues. V lost 1 base and J lost 5, with 18 bases in between. The CDR3 loop reads CASSLVPLAMGNNEQFF. CDR3 nucleotides: TGTGCCAGCAGCTTAGTACCACTAGCTATGGGGAACAATGAGCAGTTCTTC.

The genes are TRBV2 and TRBJ2-7, with TRBD2 matching over 9 bases. Germline V lookup: CDR1 SNHLY, CDR2 FYNNEI. The V segment lost 7 bases and the J segment 2 bases; nucleotides outside the gene matches: 15. The CDR3 consists of 17 residues. CDR3 sequence reads: CASKGRKASGVTYEQYF. CDR3 coding DNA: TGTGCCAGCAAAGGTCGGAAGGCTAGCGGGGTTACCTACGAGCAGTACTTC.

The V and J genes are TRBV9 and TRBJ2-3, with TRBD2 as a possible D gene (6 bases). Trimming took off 3 bases at V and 4 bases at J, with 18 bases between the two ends. The CDR3 runs to 16 residues. The V gene's germline CDR1 is SGDLS and CDR2 YYNGEE. The CDR3 bases are TGTGCCAGCAGCGGCCCCGTGGGGCCGGGGGCAGATACGCAGTATTTT. Translated, it gives CASSGPVGPGADTQYF.

CDR3 sequence reads: CASSLLTRGPYEQYF. In DNA form, the CDR3 reads TGTGCCAGCAGCTTGTTAACCAGGGGGCCCTACGAGCAGTACTTC. The rearrangement uses TRBV5-6 and TRBJ2-7, with 8 bases identical to TRBD1. Per the germline V gene, CDR1 is SGHDT and CDR2 is YYEEEE. There are 15 residues in the CDR3. V shed 1 base and J 2 bases; nucleotides not matched to a gene: 5.

The rearrangement uses TRBV15 and TRBJ2-7, with 7 positions matching TRBD1. CDR3 length equals 14 residues. Per germline, CDR1 LNHNV and CDR2 YYDKDF (reference sequence). V lost 5 bases, J lost 2 bases, and 6 bases stayed unmatched. In DNA form, the CDR3 reads TGTGCCACCAGCGGGGGACAGCCTGCCTACGAGCAGTACTTC. It translates to CATSGGQPAYEQYF. Full variable domain (rest looked up from reference TRBV15 and TRBJ2-7): DAMVIQNPRYQVTQFGKPVTLSCSQTLNHNVMYWYQQKSSQAPKLLFHYYDKDFNNEADTPDNFQSRRPNTSFCFLDIRSPGLGDTAMYLCATSGGQPAYEQYFGPGTRLTVT.